This TCR beta chain was profiled in a study of T cells expressing NK-cell markers. Study in general: Source material for TCR beta repertoires consisted of sorted CD3+CD56+NKG2C+, CD3+CD56+NKG2C- and CD3+CD56-NKG2C+ T cells. Serological testing identified most of the eight sequenced donors as HCMV-seropositive and one as seronegative. The study's findings and limits: Once again these clonotypes came out on top in the CD3+CD56-NKG2C+ fraction of a few donors.

Germline V gives CDR1 KGHSH, CDR2 LQKENI. The CDR3 is 16 residues long. A word on this clonotype: Antigen specificity is unknown.

TCRdb reprocessed the 5' RACE reads and keeps a single row for each CDR3 protein, giving no DNA. The data include 200,000 to 300,000 distinct CDR3 sequences; the top ten clones carry around 4.2%. The chain links TRBV18 to TRBJ1-4; TCRdb selects TRBD1, and the lack of DNA leaves this call unchecked. Sequenced: blood T cells: a sorted CD56 or NKG2C T cell subset, CD4+ or CD8+ T cells, or bulk PBMC T cells (not recorded which). The receptor was isolated from a woman aged 18 to 75 in good health. CDR3: CASSPGQAGANEKLFF.